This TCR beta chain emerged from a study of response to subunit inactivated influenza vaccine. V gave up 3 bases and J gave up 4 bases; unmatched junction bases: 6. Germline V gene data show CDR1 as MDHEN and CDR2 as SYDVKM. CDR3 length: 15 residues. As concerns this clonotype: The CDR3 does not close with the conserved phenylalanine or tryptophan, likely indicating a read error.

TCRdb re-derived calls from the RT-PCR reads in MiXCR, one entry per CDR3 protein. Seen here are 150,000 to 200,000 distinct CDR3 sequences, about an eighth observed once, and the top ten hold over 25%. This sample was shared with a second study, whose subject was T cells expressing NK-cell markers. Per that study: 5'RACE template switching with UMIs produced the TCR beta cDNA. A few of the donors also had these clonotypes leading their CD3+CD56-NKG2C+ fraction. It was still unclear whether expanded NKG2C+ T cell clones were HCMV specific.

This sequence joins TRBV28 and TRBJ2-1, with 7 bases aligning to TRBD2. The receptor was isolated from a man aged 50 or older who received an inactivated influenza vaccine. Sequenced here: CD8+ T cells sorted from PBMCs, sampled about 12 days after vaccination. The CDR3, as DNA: TGTGCCAGCAGTTTCTCATCTAGCGGTTACAATGAGCAGTTCCTC. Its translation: CASSFSSSGYNEQFL.